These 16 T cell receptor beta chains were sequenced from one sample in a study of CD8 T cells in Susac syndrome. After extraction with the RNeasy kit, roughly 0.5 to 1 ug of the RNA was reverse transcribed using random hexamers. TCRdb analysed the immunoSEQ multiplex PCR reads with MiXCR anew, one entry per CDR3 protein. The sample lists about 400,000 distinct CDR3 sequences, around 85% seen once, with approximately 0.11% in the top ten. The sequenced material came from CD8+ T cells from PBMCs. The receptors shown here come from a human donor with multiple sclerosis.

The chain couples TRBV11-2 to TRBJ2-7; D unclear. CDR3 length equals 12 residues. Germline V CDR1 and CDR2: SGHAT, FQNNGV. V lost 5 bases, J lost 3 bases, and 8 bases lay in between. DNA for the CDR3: TGTGCCAGCAGCGGCTTTGGCTACGAGCAGTACTTC. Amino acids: CASSGFGYEQYF.

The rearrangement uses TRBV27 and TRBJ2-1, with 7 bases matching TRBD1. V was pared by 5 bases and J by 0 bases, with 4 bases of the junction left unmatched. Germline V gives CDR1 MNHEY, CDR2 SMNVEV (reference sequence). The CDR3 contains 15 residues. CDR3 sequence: CASSTGARSYNEQFF. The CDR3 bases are TGTGCCAGCAGTACAGGGGCCCGCTCCTACAATGAGCAGTTCTTC.

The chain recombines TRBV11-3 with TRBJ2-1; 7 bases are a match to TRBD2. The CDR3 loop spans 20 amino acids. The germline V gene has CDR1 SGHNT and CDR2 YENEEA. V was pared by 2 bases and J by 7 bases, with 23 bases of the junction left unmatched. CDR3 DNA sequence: TGTGCCAGCAGCTTATTTGGCGCGGTTTCTTCCAGCGGGAATCAGAATGAGCAGTTCTTC. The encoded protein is CASSLFGAVSSSGNQNEQFF.

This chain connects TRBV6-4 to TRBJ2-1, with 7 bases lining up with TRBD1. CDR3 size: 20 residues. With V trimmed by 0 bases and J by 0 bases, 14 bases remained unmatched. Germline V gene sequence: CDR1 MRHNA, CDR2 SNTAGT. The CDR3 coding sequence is TGTGCCAGCAGTGACTCGCCTTTCGTATCGACAGGGAGCTCCTACAATGAGCAGTTCTTC. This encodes CASSDSPFVSTGSSYNEQFF.

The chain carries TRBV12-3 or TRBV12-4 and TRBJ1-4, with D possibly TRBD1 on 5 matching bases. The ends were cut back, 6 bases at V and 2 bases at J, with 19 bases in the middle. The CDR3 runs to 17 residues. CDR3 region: CASSPIVPGLTNEKLFF. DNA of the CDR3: TGTGCCAGCAGCCCGATTGTACCAGGGCTCACTAATGAAAAACTGTTTTTT.

CDR3 in DNA: TGTGCCAGCTACTCGTCGGAGGATGGGGAGACCCAGTACTTC. Its translation is CASYSSEDGETQYF. This chain links TRBV12-3 or TRBV12-4 with TRBJ2-5; maybe TRBD2 (5 bases). This CDR3 region has 14 residues. V lost 8 bases and J 5 bases, leaving 18 bases between the germline ends.

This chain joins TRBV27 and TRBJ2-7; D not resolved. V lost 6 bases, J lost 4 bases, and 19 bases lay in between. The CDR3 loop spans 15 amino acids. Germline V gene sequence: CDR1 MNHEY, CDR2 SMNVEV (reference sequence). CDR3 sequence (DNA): TGTGCCAGCAGCTCAACCGCAGAGAAGTTTTACGAGCAGTACTTC. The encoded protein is CASSSTAEKFYEQYF.

The CDR3 region is CASSYLGIYEQYF. The CDR3 bases are TGTGCCAGCAGTTACCTCGGGATCTACGAGCAGTACTTC. The rearrangement uses TRBV6-6 and TRBJ2-7; D might be TRBD2 (5 bases). The CDR3 is made up of 13 amino acids. Germline V gene sequence: CDR1 MNHNY, CDR2 SVGAGI (reference sequence). Between the trimmed V and J ends, which lost 2 bases and 3 bases, there was a span of 8 bases.

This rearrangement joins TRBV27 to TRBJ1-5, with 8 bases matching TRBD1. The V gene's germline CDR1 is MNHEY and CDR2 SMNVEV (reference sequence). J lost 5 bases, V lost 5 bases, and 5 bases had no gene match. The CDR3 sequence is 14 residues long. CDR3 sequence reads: CASSRTGWDQPQHF. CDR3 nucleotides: TGTGCCAGCAGTCGGACAGGGTGGGATCAGCCCCAGCATTTT.

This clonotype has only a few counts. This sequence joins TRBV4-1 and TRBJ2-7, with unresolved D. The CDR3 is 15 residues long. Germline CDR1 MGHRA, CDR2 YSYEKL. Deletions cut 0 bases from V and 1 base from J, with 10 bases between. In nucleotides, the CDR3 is TGCGCCAGCAGCCAAGATCTGGGCGGATCCTACGAGCAGTACTTC. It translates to CASSQDLGGSYEQYF.

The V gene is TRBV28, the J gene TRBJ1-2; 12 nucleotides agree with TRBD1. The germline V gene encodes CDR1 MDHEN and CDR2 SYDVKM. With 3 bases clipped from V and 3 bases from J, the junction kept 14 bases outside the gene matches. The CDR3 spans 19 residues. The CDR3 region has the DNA TGTGCCAGCAGTTTCCTCAGGGGACAGGGGGCAATATTCGACTATGGCTACACCTTC. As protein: CASSFLRGQGAIFDYGYTF.

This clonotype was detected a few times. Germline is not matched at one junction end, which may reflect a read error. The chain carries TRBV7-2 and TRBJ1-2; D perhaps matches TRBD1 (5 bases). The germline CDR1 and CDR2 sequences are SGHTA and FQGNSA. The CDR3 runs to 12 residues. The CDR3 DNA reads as TGTGCCAGCAGCTTAGAGGGGCGCGAACCTTTCTTC. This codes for CASSLEGREPFF.

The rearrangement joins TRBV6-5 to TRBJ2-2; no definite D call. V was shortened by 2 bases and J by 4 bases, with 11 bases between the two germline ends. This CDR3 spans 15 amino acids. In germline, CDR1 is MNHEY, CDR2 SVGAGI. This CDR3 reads CASSYVSGGTGELFF. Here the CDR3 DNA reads TGTGCCAGCAGTTACGTATCCGGTGGCACCGGGGAGCTGTTTTTT.

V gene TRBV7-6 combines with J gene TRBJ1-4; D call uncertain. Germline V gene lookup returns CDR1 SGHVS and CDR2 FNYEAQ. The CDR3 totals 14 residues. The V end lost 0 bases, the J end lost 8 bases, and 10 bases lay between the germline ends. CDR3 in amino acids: CASSLAGLGEKLFF. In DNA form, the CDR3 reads TGTGCCAGCAGCTTAGCGGGTTTAGGGGAAAAACTGTTTTTT.

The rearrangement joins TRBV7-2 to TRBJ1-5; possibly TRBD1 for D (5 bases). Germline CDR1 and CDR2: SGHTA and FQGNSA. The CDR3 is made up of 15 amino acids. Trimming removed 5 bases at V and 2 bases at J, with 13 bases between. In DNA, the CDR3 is TGTGCCAGCAGCCCTAGGGGTTTGGGCAATCAGCCCCAGCATTTT. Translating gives CASSPRGLGNQPQHF.

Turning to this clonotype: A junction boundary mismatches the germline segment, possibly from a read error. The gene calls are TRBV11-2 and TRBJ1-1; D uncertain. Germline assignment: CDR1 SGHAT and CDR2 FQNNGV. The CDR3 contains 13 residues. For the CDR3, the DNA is TGTGCCAGCAGCTCGGAGGCGAGGGTTGAAGCTCTCTTT. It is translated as CASSSEARVEALF.